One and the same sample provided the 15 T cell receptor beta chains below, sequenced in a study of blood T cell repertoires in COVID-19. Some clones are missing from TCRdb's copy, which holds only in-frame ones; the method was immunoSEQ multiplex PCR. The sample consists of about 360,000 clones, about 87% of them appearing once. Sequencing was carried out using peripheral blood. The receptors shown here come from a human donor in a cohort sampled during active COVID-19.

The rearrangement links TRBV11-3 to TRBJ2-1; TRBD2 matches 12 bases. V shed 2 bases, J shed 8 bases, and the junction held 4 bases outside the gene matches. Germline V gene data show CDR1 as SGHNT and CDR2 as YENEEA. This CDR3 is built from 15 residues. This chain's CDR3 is CASSLRLAGGDEQFF. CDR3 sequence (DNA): TGTGCCAGCAGCTTACGGCTAGCGGGAGGGGATGAGCAGTTCTTC.

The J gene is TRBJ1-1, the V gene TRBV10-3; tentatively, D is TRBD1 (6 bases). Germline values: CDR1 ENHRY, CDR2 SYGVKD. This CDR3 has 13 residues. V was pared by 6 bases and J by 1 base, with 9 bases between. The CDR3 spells CAIRRTENTEAFF. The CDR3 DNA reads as TGTGCCATCAGAAGGACAGAGAACACTGAAGCTTTCTTT.

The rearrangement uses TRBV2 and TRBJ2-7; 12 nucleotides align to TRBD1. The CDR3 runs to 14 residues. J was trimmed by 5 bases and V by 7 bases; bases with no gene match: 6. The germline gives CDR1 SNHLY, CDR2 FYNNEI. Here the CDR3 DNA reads TGTGCCAGCAACCAGGGACAGGGGGCCCACGAGCAGTACTTC. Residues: CASNQGQGAHEQYF.

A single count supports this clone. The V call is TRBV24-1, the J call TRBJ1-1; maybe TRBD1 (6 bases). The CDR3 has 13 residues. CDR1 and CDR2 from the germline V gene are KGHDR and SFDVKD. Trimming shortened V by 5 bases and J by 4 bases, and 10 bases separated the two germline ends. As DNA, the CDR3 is TGTGCCACCAGTGCAGGGGTCGGCACTGAAGCTTTCTTT. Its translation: CATSAGVGTEAFF.

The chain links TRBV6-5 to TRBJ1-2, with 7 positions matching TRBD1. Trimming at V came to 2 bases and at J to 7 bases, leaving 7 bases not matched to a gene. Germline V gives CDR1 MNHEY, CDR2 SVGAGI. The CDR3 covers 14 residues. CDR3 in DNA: TGTGCCAGCAGTTACGGACAGGAGTTGGCTGGCTACACCTTC. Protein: CASSYGQELAGYTF.

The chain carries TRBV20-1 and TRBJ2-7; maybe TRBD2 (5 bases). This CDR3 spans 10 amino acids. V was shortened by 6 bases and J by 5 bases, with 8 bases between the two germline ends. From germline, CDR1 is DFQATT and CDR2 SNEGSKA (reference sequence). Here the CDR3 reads CSAVGDEQYF. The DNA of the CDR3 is TGCAGTGCAGTGGGAGACGAGCAGTACTTC.

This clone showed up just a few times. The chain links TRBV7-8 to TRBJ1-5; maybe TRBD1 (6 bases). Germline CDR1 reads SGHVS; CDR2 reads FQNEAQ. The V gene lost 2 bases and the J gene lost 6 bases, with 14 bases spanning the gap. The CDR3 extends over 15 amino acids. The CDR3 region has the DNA TGTGCCAGCAGCTTATCAGGGGCAAAAGGTCAGCCCCAGCATTTT. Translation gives CASSLSGAKGQPQHF.

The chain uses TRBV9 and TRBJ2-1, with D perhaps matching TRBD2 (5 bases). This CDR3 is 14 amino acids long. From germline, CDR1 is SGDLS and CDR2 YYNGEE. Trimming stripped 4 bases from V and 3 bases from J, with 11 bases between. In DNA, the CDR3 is TGTGCCAGCAGCTTAAGAGGAGGCTACAATGAGCAGTTCTTC. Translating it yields CASSLRGGYNEQFF.

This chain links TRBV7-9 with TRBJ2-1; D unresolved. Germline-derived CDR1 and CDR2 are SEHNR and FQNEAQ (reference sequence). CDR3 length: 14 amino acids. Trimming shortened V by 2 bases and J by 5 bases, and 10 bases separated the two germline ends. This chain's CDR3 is CASSLSLRNNEQFF. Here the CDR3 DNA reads TGTGCCAGCAGCTTAAGCCTGCGGAACAATGAGCAGTTCTTC. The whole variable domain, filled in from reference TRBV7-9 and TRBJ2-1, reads DTGVSQNPRHKITKRGQNVTFRCDPISEHNRLYWYRQTLGQGPEFLTYFQNEAQLEKSRLLSDRFSAERPKGSFSTLEIQRTEQGDSAMYLCASSLSLRNNEQFFGPGTRLTVL.

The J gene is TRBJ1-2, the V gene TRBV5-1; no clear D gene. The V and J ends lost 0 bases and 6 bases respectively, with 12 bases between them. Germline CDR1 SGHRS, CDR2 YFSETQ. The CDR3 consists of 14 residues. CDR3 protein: CASSLEPGLDGYTF. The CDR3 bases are TGCGCCAGCAGCTTGGAGCCCGGTTTGGATGGCTACACCTTC.

DNA of the CDR3: TGTGCCAGCAGTGAAACGGTGAACACTGAAGCTTTCTTT. Protein sequence: CASSETVNTEAFF. The V gene is TRBV6-1, the J gene TRBJ1-1; D not resolved. V was clipped by 2 bases and J by 0 bases, with 4 bases between them. Per the germline V gene, CDR1 is MNHNS and CDR2 is SASEGT. The CDR3 consists of 13 residues.

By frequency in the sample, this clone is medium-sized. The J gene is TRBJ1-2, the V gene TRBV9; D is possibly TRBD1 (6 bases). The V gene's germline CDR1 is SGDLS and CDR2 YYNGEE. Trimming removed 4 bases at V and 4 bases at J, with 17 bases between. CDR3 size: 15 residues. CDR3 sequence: CASSPRAQGSYGYTF. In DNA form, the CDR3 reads TGTGCCAGCAGCCCCCGGGCTCAGGGGTCCTATGGCTACACCTTC.

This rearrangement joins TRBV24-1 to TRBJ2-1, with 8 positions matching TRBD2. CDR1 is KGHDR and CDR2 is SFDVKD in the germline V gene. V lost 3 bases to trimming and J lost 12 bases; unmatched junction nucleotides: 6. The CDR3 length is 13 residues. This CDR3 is CATSDGPGGWQFF. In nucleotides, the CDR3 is TGTGCCACCAGTGATGGGCCGGGAGGGTGGCAGTTCTTC.

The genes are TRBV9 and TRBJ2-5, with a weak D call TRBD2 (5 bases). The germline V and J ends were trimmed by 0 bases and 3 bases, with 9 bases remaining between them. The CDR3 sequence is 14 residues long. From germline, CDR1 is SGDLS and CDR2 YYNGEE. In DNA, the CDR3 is TGTGCCAGCAGCGTAGAGGTGGGAGAAGAGACCCAGTACTTC. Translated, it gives CASSVEVGEETQYF. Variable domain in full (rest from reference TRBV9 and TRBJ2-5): DSGVTQTPKHLITATGQRVTLRCSPRSGDLSVYWYQQSLDQGLQFLIQYYNGEERAKGNILERFSAQQFPDLHSELNLSSLELGDSALYFCASSVEVGEETQYFGPGTRLLVL.

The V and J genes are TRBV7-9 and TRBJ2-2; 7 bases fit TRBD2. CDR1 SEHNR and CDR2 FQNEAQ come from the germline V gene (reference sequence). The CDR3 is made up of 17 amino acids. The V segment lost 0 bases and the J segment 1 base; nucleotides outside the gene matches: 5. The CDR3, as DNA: TGTGCCAGCAGCTTAGCCCGTGGACTAGGGAACACCGGGGAGCTGTTTTTT. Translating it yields CASSLARGLGNTGELFF.